A selection of T cell receptor beta chains follows, all from one sample in a study of CD8+CD57+ T cells in acquired aplastic anemia. TCRdb re-analysed the reads in MiXCR, keeping a single row per CDR3 protein. This table has around 170,000 distinct CDR3 sequences, 55% to 70% appearing once. Source material: sorted CD4+, CD8+, or CD8+CD57+ T cells (not recorded which) from PBMCs. These receptors all come from a human donor in good health. Both conserved end residues are part of each CDR3. Fields, in order: V gene, J gene, CDR3 length, CDR3 protein.

v_call: TRBV7-9; j_call: TRBJ2-5; cdr3_length: 12; cdr3_aa: CASGWGKETQYF
v_call: TRBV7-9; j_call: TRBJ1-2; cdr3_length: 14; cdr3_aa: CASSSGGANYGYTF
v_call: TRBV6-4; j_call: TRBJ2-1; cdr3_length: 16; cdr3_aa: CASSPGAGGGYNEQFF
v_call: TRBV5-6; j_call: TRBJ2-3; cdr3_length: 16; cdr3_aa: CASSHNLAASTDTQYF
v_call: TRBV20-1; j_call: TRBJ1-6; cdr3_length: 13; cdr3_aa: CSAMESGNSPLHF
v_call: TRBV4-3; j_call: TRBJ2-1; cdr3_length: 18; cdr3_aa: CASSQSPSGTISYNEQFF
v_call: TRBV7-3; j_call: TRBJ2-2; cdr3_length: 14; cdr3_aa: CASSPTRAPGELFF
v_call: TRBV6-2/TRBV6-3; j_call: TRBJ1-1; cdr3_length: 14; cdr3_aa: CSSSYSGPGNEAFF
v_call: TRBV20-1; j_call: TRBJ2-1; cdr3_length: 15; cdr3_aa: CSASGWEGSYNEQFF
v_call: TRBV20-1; j_call: TRBJ2-3; cdr3_length: 11; cdr3_aa: CSAPISDTQYF
v_call: TRBV29-1; j_call: TRBJ2-2; cdr3_length: 12; cdr3_aa: CSVVGETGELFF
v_call: TRBV6-1; j_call: TRBJ2-7; cdr3_length: 14; cdr3_aa: CASYRQGVSYEQYF
v_call: TRBV7-3; j_call: TRBJ2-7; cdr3_length: 13; cdr3_aa: CASSLHGSYEQYF
v_call: TRBV2; j_call: TRBJ2-3; cdr3_length: 15; cdr3_aa: CASSEVGASTDTQYF
v_call: TRBV7-7; j_call: TRBJ2-2; cdr3_length: 17; cdr3_aa: CASSSATRRSGTGELFF
v_call: TRBV4-2; j_call: TRBJ2-1; cdr3_length: 17; cdr3_aa: CASSQRSRESSYNEQFF
v_call: TRBV10-2; j_call: TRBJ1-1; cdr3_length: 13; cdr3_aa: CASSGGMNTEAFF
v_call: TRBV9; j_call: TRBJ2-7; cdr3_length: 12; cdr3_aa: CASSGLGHGQYF
v_call: TRBV19; j_call: TRBJ1-2; cdr3_length: 13; cdr3_aa: CASMTGQLYGYTF
v_call: TRBV12-5; j_call: TRBJ2-7; cdr3_length: 10; cdr3_aa: CASGEAEQYF